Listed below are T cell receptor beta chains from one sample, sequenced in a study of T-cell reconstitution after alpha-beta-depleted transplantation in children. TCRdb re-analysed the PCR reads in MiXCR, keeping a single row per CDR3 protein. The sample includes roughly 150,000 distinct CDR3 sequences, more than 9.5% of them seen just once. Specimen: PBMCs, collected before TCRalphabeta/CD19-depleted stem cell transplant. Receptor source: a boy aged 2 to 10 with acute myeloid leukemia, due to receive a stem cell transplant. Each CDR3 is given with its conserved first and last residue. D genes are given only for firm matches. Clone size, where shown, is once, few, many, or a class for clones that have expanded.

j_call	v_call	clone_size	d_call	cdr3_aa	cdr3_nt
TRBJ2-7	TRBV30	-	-	CAWTTGIEQYF	TGTGCCTGGACCACAGGGATCGAGCAGTACTTC
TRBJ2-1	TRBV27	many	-	CASAWRGLLEDEQFF	TGTGCCAGCGCATGGAGGGGGCTCCTTGAGGATGAGCAGTTCTTC
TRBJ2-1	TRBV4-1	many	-	CASSQPALNEQFF	TGCGCCAGCAGCCAACCAGCCCTCAATGAGCAGTTCTTC
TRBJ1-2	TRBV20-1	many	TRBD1	CSARVPSTGAEYGYTF	TGCAGTGCTAGAGTCCCATCAACAGGGGCAGAATATGGCTACACCTTC
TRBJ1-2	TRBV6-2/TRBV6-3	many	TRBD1	CASTTYESSGQGASNYGYTF	TGTGCCAGCACCACCTATGAATCCAGTGGACAGGGGGCTTCTAACTATGGCTACACCTTC
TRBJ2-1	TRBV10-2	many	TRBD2	CASSDWTSGRAGGLEQFF	TGCGCCAGCAGTGATTGGACTAGCGGGAGGGCCGGAGGTCTTGAGCAGTTCTTC
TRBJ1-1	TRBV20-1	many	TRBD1	CRPGQGARTEAFF	TGCAGGCCGGGACAGGGGGCGCGGACTGAAGCTTTCTTT
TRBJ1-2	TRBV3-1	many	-	CASSQRTLNGYTF	TGTGCCAGCAGCCAAAGGACACTCAATGGCTACACCTTC
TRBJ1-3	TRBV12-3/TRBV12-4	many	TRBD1	CASSPAGTGTGNTIYF	TGTGCCAGCAGTCCCGCCGGGACAGGGACGGGAAACACCATATATTTT
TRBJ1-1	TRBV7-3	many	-	CASSLTSWDTEAFF	TGTGCCAGCAGCTTAACGTCTTGGGATACTGAAGCTTTCTTT
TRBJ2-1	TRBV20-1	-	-	CSGVGGDEQFF	TGCAGTGGGGTCGGTGGCGATGAGCAGTTCTTC
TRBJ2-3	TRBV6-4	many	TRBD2	CASSDPTSNTDTQYF	TGTGCCAGCAGTGACCCGACTAGCAACACAGATACGCAGTATTTT
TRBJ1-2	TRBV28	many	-	CASRPTDNYGYTF	TGTGCCAGCAGGCCGACAGATAACTATGGCTACACCTTC
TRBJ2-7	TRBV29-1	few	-	CSVSGRSNYEQYF	TGCAGCGTTAGTGGGAGGTCTAACTACGAGCAGTACTTC
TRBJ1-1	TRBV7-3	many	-	CASSPSGGNTEAFF	TGTGCCAGCAGCCCATCCGGCGGGAACACTGAAGCTTTCTTT
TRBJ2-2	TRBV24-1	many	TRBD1	CATSDKGAETGELFF	TGTGCCACCAGTGATAAGGGGGCAGAAACCGGGGAGCTGTTTTTT
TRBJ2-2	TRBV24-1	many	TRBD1	CATSDLPRQGANTGELFF	TGTGCCACCAGTGATTTACCCCGACAGGGGGCGAACACCGGGGAGCTGTTTTTT
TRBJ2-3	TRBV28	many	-	CASSLPGLDTQYF	TGTGCCAGCAGTTTACCGGGTCTAGATACGCAGTATTTT
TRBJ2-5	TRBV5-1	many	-	CASSLGGIQETQYF	TGCGCCAGCAGCTTGGGAGGGATACAAGAGACCCAGTACTTC
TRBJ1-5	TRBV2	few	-	CASSAGYSNQPQHF	TGTGCCAGCAGTGCAGGTTATAGCAATCAGCCCCAGCATTTT
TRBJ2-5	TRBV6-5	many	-	CASSTGPLQYF	TGTGCCAGCAGTACGGGACCCCTCCAGTACTTC
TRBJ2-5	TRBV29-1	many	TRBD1	CSGWTGLQETQYF	TGCAGCGGTTGGACAGGCCTCCAAGAGACCCAGTACTTC
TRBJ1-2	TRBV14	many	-	CASSQDQPSYGYTF	TGTGCCAGCAGCCAAGATCAACCAAGCTATGGCTACACCTTC
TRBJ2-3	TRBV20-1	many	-	CSARSDITDTQYF	TGCAGTGCTAGATCGGACATAACAGATACGCAGTATTTT
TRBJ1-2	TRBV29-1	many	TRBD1	CSATGGHGYTF	TGCAGCGCGACAGGGGGCCATGGCTACACCTTC
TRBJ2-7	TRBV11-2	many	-	CASSPGPAYEQYF	TGTGCCAGCAGCCCCGGGCCCGCCTACGAGCAGTACTTC
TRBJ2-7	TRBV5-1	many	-	CASSLAGTEQYF	TGCGCCAGCAGCCTCGCCGGGACAGAGCAGTACTTC
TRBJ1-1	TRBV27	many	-	CASSLAVGRKAFF	TGTGCCAGCAGTTTAGCGGTAGGGCGTAAAGCTTTCTTT
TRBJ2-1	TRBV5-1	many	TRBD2	CASSLSPAGGGDEQFF	TGCGCCAGCAGCTTGTCCCCAGCGGGAGGTGGGGATGAGCAGTTCTTC
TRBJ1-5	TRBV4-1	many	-	CASSQGGRVGSGQPQHF	TGCGCCAGCAGCCAAGGGGGAAGGGTAGGGTCGGGTCAGCCCCAGCATTTT
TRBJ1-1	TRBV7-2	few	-	CASSLVGQLNTEAFF	TGTGCCAGCAGCTTAGTGGGCCAATTGAACACTGAAGCTTTCTTT
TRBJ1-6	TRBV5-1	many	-	CASSLGGGGSPLHF	TGCGCCAGCAGCTTGGGAGGGGGAGGTTCACCCCTCCACTTT
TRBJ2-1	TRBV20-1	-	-	CCASPSGVGSSYNEQFF	TGCTGTGCTAGCCCCTCCGGCGTAGGTAGCTCCTACAATGAGCAGTTCTTC
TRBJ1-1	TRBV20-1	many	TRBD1	CSARDSGQITEAFF	TGCAGTGCTAGAGATTCGGGACAGATCACTGAAGCTTTCTTT
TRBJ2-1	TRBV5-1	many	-	CASSLRVGGAEQFF	TGCGCCAGCAGCTTGCGGGTAGGGGGTGCTGAGCAGTTCTTC
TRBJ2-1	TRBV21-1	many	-	CASSKMPSGTYNEQFF	TGTGCCAGCAGCAAAATGCCCAGCGGGACCTACAATGAGCAGTTCTTC
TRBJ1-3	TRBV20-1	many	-	CSASQRTVFSGNTIYF	TGCAGTGCTAGTCAACGTACAGTATTCTCTGGAAACACCATATATTTT